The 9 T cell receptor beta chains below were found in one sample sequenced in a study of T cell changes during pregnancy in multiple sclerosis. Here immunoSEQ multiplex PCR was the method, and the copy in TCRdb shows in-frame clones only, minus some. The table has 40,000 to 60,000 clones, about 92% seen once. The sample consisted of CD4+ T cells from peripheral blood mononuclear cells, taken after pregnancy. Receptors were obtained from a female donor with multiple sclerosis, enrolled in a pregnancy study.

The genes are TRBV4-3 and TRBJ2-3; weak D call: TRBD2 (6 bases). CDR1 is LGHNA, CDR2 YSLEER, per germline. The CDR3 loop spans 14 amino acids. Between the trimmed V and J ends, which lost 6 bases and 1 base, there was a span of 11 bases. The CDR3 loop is CASREGTGTDTQYF. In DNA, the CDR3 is TGCGCCAGCAGGGAGGGCACCGGCACAGATACGCAGTATTTT.

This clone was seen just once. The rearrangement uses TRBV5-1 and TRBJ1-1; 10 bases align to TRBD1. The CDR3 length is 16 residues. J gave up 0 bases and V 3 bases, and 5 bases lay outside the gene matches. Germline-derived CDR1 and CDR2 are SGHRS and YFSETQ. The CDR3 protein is CASSSGQGTLNTEAFF. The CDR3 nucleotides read TGCGCCAGCAGCTCGGGACAGGGGACACTGAACACTGAAGCTTTCTTT.

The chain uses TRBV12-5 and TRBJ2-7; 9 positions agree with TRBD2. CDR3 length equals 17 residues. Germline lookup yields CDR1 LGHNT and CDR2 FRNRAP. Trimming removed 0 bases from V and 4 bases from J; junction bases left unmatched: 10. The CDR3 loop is CASGLVPLAGGHYEQYF. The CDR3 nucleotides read TGTGCTAGTGGTTTGGTACCCTTGGCGGGAGGGCATTACGAGCAGTACTTC.

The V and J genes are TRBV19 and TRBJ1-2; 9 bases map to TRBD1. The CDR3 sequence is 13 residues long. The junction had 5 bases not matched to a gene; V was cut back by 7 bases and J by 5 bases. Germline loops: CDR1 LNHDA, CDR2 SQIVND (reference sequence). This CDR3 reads CASTTGGAYGYTF. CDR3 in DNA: TGTGCCAGTACAACAGGGGGCGCTTATGGCTACACCTTC.

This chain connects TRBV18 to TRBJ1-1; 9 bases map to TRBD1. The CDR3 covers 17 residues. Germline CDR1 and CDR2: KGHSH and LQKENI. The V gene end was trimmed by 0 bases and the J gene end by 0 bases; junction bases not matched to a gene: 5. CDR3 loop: CASSPPGTGRLNTEAFF. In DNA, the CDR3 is TGTGCCAGCTCACCACCCGGGACAGGGCGGTTGAACACTGAAGCTTTCTTT.

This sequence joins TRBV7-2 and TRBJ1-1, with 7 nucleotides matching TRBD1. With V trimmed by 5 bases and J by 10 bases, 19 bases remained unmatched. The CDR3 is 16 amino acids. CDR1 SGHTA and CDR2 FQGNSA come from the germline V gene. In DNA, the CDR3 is TGTGCCAGCAGCCCAGTCTTTGGAGGGACACAGGGGAGAGCTTTCTTT. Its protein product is CASSPVFGGTQGRAFF.

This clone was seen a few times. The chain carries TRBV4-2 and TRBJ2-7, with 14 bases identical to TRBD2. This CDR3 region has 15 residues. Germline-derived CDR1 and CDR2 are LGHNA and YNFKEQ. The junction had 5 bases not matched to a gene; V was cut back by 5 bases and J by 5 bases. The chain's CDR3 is CASSKGLAGVNEQYF. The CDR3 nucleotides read TGTGCCAGCAGCAAGGGACTAGCGGGAGTTAACGAGCAGTACTTC.

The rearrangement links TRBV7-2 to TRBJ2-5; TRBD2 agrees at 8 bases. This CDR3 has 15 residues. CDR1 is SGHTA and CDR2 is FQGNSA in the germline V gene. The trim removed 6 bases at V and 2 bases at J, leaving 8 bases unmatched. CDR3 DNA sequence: TGTGCCAGCAGTCCGGGGGGGGCAGGTCAAGAGACCCAGTACTTC. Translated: CASSPGGAGQETQYF.

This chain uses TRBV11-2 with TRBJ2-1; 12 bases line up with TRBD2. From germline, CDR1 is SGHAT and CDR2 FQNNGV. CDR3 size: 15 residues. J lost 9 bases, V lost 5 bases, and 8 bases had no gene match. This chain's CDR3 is CASSPLAGGGFEQFF. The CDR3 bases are TGTGCCAGCAGCCCCCTAGCGGGAGGGGGGTTTGAGCAGTTCTTC.